These 12 T cell receptor beta chains came from one sample sequenced in a study of PD-1 blockade in classical Hodgkin lymphoma. The table came from immunoSEQ multiplex PCR; TCRdb's copy has only in-frame clones and leaves some out. The sample yields some 22,000 clones, about three quarters seen once. Specified time point: cycle 4 day 1 (C4D1), after more than five weeks of nivolumab. Relapse after autologous stem cell transplantation occurred in every patient, and brentuximab vedotin exposure varied. This specimen consisted of peripheral blood mononuclear cells (PBMCs), obtained before the fourth cycle of nivolumab. The receptors originated from a human donor with classical Hodgkin lymphoma.

V usage is TRBV28 and J usage is TRBJ2-5; D call uncertain. Per the germline V gene, CDR1 is MDHEN and CDR2 is SYDVKM. The CDR3 has 13 amino acids. The V end was cut by 2 bases, the J end by 5 bases, with 9 bases between. The CDR3 region has the DNA TGTGCCAGCAGTTTACTTCCCTGGGAGACCCAGTACTTC. Translation gives CASSLLPWETQYF.

V usage is TRBV28 and J usage is TRBJ2-7; 8 bases align to TRBD2. The trim removed 3 bases at V and 2 bases at J, leaving 6 bases unmatched. Germline loops: CDR1 MDHEN, CDR2 SYDVKM. CDR3 length: 15 residues. CDR3 residues: CASSFPGTSTYEQYF. The CDR3 nucleotides are TGTGCCAGCAGTTTCCCAGGGACTAGTACCTACGAGCAGTACTTC.

V usage is TRBV5-1 and J usage is TRBJ2-7; 8 nucleotides match TRBD2. Losses at the gene ends were 0 bases for V and 2 bases for J; bases not matched to a gene: 1. Germline CDR1 and CDR2: SGHRS and YFSETQ. This CDR3 contains 14 residues. DNA for the CDR3: TGCGCCAGCAGCTTGGAGGGACTAGCCTACGAGCAGTACTTC. Protein product: CASSLEGLAYEQYF.

This clone was detected only once. CDR3 region: CASSRQGDQPQHF. CDR3 nucleotide sequence: TGTGCCAGCAGCCGACAGGGTGATCAGCCCCAGCATTTT. The chain couples TRBV6-5 to TRBJ1-5; 7 bases match TRBD1. CDR1 and CDR2 (germline): MNHEY, SVGAGI. Trimming cost V 6 bases and J 5 bases; bases outside gene matches: 4. CDR3 size: 13 residues.

V usage is TRBV6-1 and J usage is TRBJ2-7, with D possibly matching TRBD2 (5 bases). V shed 6 bases and J shed 4 bases, with 10 bases lying between them. The CDR3 totals 12 residues. CDR1 is MNHNS, CDR2 SASEGT, per germline. The CDR3 DNA is TGTGCCAGCAGGAGGGAGATTTACGAGCAGTACTTC. This encodes CASRREIYEQYF.

This clone turned up a few times. The V call is TRBV6-1, the J call TRBJ2-7; a weak D match, TRBD1 (5 bases). V was pared by 9 bases and J by 6 bases, with 12 bases between. Germline assignment: CDR1 MNHNS and CDR2 SASEGT. The CDR3 runs to 11 residues. In DNA form, the CDR3 reads TGTGCCAGTGGGTGGCAGGGCGAGCAGTACTTC. This sequence encodes CASGWQGEQYF.

This rearrangement joins TRBV9 to TRBJ1-2; D unresolved. CDR1 and CDR2 (germline): SGDLS, YYNGEE. The V gene lost 0 bases and the J gene lost 5 bases, with 11 bases spanning the gap. The CDR3 has 14 amino acids. The CDR3, as DNA: TGTGCCAGCAGCGTAGCTCCGGGTACATATGGCTACACCTTC. Its protein product is CASSVAPGTYGYTF.

A note on this clone: At the DNA level, this CDR3 is encoded by other sequences in the same sample as well. The chain is built from TRBV18 and TRBJ2-7, with D uncertain. Per the germline V gene, CDR1 is KGHSH and CDR2 is LQKENI. This CDR3 region has 12 residues. V was shortened by 6 bases and J by 6 bases, with 12 bases between the two germline ends. Here the CDR3 reads CASSPRYGEQYF. The CDR3 coding sequence is TGTGCCAGCTCGCCCCGGTACGGCGAGCAGTACTTC.

CDR3 amino acids: CASSQLGQGITEAFF. CDR3 DNA sequence: TGTGCCAGCAGCCAATTGGGACAGGGGATCACTGAAGCTTTCTTT. The chain joins TRBV14 to TRBJ1-1; 10 nucleotides match TRBD1. Germline lookup yields CDR1 SGHDN and CDR2 FVKESK. The J segment lost 4 bases and the V segment lost 2 bases, leaving 4 bases of the junction unmatched. This CDR3 spans 15 amino acids.

Only a few counts were recorded for this clone. The chain employs TRBV18 and TRBJ2-3; TRBD2 matches at 7 bases. The CDR3 covers 15 residues. CDR1 KGHSH and CDR2 LQKENI come from the germline V gene. The junction had 5 bases not matched to a gene; V was cut back by 1 base and J by 4 bases. The CDR3 protein is CASSPQRGRADTQYF. CDR3 bases: TGTGCCAGCTCACCACAGCGGGGTAGGGCAGATACGCAGTATTTT.

This clone was counted once. The chain employs TRBV7-2 and TRBJ2-4; D is uncertain. The CDR3 sequence is 14 residues long. Germline V gene sequence: CDR1 SGHTA, CDR2 FQGNSA. V dropped 0 bases and J dropped 1 base, with 4 bases sitting between them. The CDR3 protein is CASSLAGAKNIQYF. CDR3 nucleotides: TGTGCCAGCAGCTTAGCGGGGGCCAAAAACATTCAGTACTTC.

The chain uses TRBV5-1 and TRBJ2-7; possibly TRBD2 for D (5 bases). Trimming took 1 base from V and 3 from J, leaving 11 bases between them. CDR1 and CDR2 from the germline V gene are SGHRS and YFSETQ. The CDR3 runs to 14 residues. CDR3 protein: CASSLLPGYYEQYF. CDR3 bases: TGCGCCAGCAGCTTGCTACCGGGATACTACGAGCAGTACTTC. The entire variable domain, with the rest obtained from reference TRBV5-1 and TRBJ2-7, is as follows: KAGVTQTPRYLIKTRGQQVTLSCSPISGHRSVSWYQQTPGQGLQFLFEYFSETQRNKGNFPGRFSGRQFSNSRSEMNVSTLELGDSALYLCASSLLPGYYEQYFGPGTRLTVT.